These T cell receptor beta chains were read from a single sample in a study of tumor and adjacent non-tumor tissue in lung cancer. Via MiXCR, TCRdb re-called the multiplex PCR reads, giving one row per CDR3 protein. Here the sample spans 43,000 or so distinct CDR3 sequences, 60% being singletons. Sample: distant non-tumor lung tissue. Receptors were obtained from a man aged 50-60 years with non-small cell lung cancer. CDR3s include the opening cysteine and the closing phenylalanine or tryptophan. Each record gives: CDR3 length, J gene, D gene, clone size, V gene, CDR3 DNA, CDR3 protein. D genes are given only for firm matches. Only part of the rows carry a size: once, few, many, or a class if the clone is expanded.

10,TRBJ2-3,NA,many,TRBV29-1,TGCAGCGCGACCGGGGATACGCAGTATTTT,CSATGDTQYF
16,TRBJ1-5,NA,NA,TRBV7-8,TGTGCCAGCAGCTTAGGGGCGGTATCTAGCAATCAGCCCCAGCATTTT,CASSLGAVSSNQPQHF
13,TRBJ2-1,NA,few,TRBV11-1,TGTGCCAGCAGTTACCTTTCCCGGGGTGAGCAGTTCTTC,CASSYLSRGEQFF
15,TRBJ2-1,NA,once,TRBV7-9,TGTGCCGGCAGCTTACGAAGGGGGGCCGTCAATGAGCAGTTCTTC,CAGSLRRGAVNEQFF
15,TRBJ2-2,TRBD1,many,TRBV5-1,TGCGCCAGCAGGGAAACGACAGGGTTCCCCGGGGAGCTGTTTTTT,CASRETTGFPGELFF
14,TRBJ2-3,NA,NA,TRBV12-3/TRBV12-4,TGTGGCAGCAGTTTTGGTCTTAGCACAGACACGCAGTATTTT,CGSSFGLSTDTQYF
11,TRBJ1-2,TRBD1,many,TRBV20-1,TGCAGTGCAGCACAGGGGGGCGGCTACACCTTC,CSAAQGGGYTF
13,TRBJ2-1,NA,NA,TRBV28,TGTGCCAGCACGCCAGACAAGGACAGTGAGCAGTTCTTC,CASTPDKDSEQFF
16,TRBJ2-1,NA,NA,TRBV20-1,TGCAGTGCTGATCATCGTGGGGGGACCACCTACAATGAGCAGTTCTTC,CSADHRGGTTYNEQFF
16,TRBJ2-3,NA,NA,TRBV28,TGTGCTAGCAGTTTTGGGACATCGGCGCATCCGGATACGCAGTATTTT,CASSFGTSAHPDTQYF
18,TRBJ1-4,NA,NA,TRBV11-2,TGTATCAGCAGCCAACCCGCTTGGGAACAGGGACTTAATAAGAAACTGTTTTTT,CISSQPAWEQGLNKKLFF
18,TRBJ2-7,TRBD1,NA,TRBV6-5,TGTGCCAGCAGTTACTCTGATGGTACCGGGACAGGGGGCTACAAGCAGTACTTC,CASSYSDGTGTGGYKQYF